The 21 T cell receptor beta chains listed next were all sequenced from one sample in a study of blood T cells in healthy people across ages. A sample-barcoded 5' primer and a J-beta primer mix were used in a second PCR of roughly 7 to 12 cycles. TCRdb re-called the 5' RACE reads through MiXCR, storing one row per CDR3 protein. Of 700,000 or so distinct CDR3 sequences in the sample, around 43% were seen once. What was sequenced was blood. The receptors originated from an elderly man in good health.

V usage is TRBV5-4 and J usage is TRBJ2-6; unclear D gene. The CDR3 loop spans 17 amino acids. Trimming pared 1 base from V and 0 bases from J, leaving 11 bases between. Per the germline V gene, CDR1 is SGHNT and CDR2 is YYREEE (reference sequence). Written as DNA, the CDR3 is TGTGCCAGCAGCTTGTTCAGACTCCCCTCTGGGGCCAACGTCCTGACTTTC. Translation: CASSLFRLPSGANVLTF.

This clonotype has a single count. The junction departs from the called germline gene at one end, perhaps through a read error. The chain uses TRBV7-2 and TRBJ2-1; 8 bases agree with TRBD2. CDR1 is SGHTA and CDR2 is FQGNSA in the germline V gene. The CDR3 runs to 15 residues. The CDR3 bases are TGTGCCAGCAGCCTAGCGGGCCCCGGACCCAATGAGCAGTTCTTC. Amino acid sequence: CASSLAGPGPNEQFF. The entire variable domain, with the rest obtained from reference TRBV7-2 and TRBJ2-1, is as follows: GAGVSQSPSNKVTEKGKDVELRCDPISGHTALYWYRQSLGQGLEFLIYFQGNSAPDKSGLPSDRFSAERTGGSVSTLTIQRTQQEDSAVYLCASSLAGPGPNEQFFGPGTRLTVL.

The CDR3 loop is CASSKGGSLAGTGELFF. The CDR3 DNA follows: TGTGCCAGCAGCAAAGGGGGGTCGCTAGCGGGCACAGGGGAGCTGTTTTTT. The chain joins TRBV7-2 to TRBJ2-2; the match to TRBD2 covers 8 bases. This CDR3 region has 17 residues. The V gene end was trimmed by 5 bases and the J gene end by 8 bases; junction bases not matched to a gene: 16. Germline V gives CDR1 SGHTA, CDR2 FQGNSA.

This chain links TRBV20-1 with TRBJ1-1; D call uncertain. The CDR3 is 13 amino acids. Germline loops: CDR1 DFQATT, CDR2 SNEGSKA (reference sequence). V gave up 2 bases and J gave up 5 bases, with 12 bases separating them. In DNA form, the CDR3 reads TGCAGTGCTAGATCAGACGAGTGGACTGAAGCTTTCTTT. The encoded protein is CSARSDEWTEAFF.

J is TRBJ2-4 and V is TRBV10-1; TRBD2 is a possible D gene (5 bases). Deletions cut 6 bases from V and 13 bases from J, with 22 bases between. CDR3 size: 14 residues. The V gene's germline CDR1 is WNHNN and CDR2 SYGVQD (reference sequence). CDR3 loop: CASSLTTARDEQYF. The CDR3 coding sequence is TGCGCCAGCAGCCTAACTACAGCGAGGGATGAGCAGTACTTC.

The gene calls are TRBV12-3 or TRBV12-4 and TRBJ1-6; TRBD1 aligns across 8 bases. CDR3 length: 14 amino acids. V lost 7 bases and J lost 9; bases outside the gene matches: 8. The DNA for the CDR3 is TGTGCCAGCACCTCGACAGGGGATAGTTCACCCCTCCACTTT. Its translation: CASTSTGDSSPLHF.

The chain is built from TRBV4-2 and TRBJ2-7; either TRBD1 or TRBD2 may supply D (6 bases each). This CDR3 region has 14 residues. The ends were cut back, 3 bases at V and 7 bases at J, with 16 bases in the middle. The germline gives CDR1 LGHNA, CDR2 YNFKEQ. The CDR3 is CASSHGGSYNEQYF. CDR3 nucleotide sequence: TGTGCCAGCAGCCACGGGGGCTCCTACAATGAGCAGTACTTC.

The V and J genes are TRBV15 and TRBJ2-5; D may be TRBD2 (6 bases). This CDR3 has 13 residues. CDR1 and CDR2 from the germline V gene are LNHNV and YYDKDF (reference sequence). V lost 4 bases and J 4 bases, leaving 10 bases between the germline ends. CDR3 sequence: CATSMLGGETQYF. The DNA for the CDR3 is TGTGCCACCAGCATGCTGGGGGGAGAGACCCAGTACTTC.

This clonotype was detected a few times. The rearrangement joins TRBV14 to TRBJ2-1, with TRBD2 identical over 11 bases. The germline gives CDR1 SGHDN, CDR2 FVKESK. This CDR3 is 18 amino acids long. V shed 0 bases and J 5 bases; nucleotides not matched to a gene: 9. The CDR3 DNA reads TGTGCCAGCAGCCAAGACCGTCTACTAGCGGGAGTCGACAATGAGCAGTTCTTC. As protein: CASSQDRLLAGVDNEQFF. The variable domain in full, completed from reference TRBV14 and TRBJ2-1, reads EAGVTQFPSHSVIEKGQTVTLRCDPISGHDNLYWYRRVMGKEIKFLLHFVKESKQDESGMPNNRFLAERTGGTYSTLKVQPAELEDSGVYFCASSQDRLLAGVDNEQFFGPGTRLTVL.

The CDR3 bases are TGTGCCAGCAGCTTAGTTTGTATCGGGACAGGGAAGGGGATAAATCAGCCCCAGCATTTT. This codes for CASSLVCIGTGKGINQPQHF. The chain joins TRBV11-3 to TRBJ1-5; 9 nucleotides align to TRBD1. This CDR3 spans 20 amino acids. Unmatched junction bases numbered 17, after V lost 1 base and J lost 4 bases. CDR1 is SGHNT and CDR2 is YENEEA in the germline V gene.

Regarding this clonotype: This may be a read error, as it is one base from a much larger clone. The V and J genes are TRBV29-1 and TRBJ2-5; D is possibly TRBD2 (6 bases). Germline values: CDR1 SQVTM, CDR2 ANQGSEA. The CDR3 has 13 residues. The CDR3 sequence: CSVERREQETRYF. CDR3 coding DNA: TGCAGCGTCGAACGGCGGGAACAAGAGACCCGGTACTTC.

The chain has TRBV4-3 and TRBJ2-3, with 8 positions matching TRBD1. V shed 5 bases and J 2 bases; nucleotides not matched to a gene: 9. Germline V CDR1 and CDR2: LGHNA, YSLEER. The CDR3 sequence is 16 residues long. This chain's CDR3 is CASSNRQGLTTDTQYF. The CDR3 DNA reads TGCGCCAGCAGCAACCGACAGGGGCTGACCACAGATACGCAGTATTTT.

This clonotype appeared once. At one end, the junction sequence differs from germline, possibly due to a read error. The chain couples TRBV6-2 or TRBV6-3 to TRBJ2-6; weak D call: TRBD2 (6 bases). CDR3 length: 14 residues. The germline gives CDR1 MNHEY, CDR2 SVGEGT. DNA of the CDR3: TGTGCCAGCAATCTAAGTGGAGGGGTCAACGTCCTGACTTTC. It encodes CASNLSGGVNVLTF.

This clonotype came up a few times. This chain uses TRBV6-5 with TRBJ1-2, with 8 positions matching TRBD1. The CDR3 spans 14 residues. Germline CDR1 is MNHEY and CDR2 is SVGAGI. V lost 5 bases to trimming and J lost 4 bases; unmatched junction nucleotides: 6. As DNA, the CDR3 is TGTGCCAGCAGTAGATCCGGGACAGGCTATGGCTACACCTTC. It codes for CASSRSGTGYGYTF.

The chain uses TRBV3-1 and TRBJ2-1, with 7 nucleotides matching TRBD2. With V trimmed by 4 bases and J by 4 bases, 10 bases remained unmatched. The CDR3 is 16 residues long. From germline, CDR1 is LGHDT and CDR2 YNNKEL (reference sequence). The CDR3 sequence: CASSLDLAARYNEQFF. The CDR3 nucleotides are TGTGCCAGCAGCCTAGATCTAGCGGCGAGGTACAATGAGCAGTTCTTC.

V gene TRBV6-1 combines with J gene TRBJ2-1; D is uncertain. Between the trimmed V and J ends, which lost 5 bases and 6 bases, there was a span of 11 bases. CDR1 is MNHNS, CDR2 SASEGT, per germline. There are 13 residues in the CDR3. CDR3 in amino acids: CASSSTLFNEQFF. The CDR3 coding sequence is TGTGCCAGCAGTTCTACACTATTCAATGAGCAGTTCTTC.

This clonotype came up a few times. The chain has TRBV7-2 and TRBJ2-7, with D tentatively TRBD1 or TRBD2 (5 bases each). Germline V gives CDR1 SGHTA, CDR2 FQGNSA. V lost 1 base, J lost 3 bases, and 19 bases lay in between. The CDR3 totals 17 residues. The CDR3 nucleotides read TGTGCCAGCAGCTTAGACGAGGGGAACCCAATTTACTACGAGCAGTACTTC. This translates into CASSLDEGNPIYYEQYF.

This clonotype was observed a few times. The CDR3 loop reads CASSEPGSFTDTQYF. CDR3 coding DNA: TGTGCCAGCAGTGAGCCTGGCTCTTTCACAGATACGCAGTATTTT. The chain uses TRBV6-2 or TRBV6-3 and TRBJ2-3; D call uncertain. The CDR3 totals 15 residues. V lost 5 bases, J lost 2 bases, and 14 bases lay in between. From germline, CDR1 is MNHEY and CDR2 SVGEGT.

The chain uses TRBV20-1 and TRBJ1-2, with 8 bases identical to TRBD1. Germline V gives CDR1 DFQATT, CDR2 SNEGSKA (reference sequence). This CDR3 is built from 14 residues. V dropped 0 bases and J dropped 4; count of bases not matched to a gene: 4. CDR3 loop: CSARDHRGTYGYTF. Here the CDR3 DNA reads TGCAGTGCTAGAGATCACAGGGGGACCTATGGCTACACCTTC.

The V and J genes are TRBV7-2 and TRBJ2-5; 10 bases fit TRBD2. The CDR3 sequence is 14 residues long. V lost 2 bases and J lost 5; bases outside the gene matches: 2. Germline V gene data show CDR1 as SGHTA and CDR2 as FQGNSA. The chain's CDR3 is CASSLLAGVETQYF. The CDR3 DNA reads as TGTGCCAGCAGCTTACTAGCGGGAGTGGAGACCCAGTACTTC.

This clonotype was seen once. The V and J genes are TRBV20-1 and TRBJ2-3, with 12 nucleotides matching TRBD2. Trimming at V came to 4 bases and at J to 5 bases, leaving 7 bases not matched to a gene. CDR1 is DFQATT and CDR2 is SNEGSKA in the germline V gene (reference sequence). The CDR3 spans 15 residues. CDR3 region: CSATSGGASGDTQYF. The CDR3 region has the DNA TGCAGTGCTACTAGCGGGGGGGCCTCGGGAGATACGCAGTATTTT.